The 11 T cell receptor beta chains below come from one sample, sequenced in a study of blood T cells in healthy people across ages. With a J-beta primer mix and a sample-barcoded 5' primer, a second PCR ran 7 to 11 cycles. TCRdb itself ran the 5' RACE reads through MiXCR, one entry per CDR3 protein. This sample yields 780,000 or so distinct CDR3 sequences, of which roughly three fifths are seen a single time; 20% to 30% belongs to the top ten. Material for sequencing was blood. These receptors originate from a man aged 40-49 years in good health.

The sample holds a few counts of this clonotype. The chain couples TRBV12-5 to TRBJ2-7; D is uncertain. CDR3 length: 12 amino acids. The germline V gene has CDR1 LGHNT and CDR2 FRNRAP. V was pared by 3 bases and J by 2 bases, with 5 bases between. CDR3 in DNA: TGTGCTAGTGGTTTCTGCGCCTACGAGCAGTACTTC. Its protein product is CASGFCAYEQYF.

The chain recombines TRBV7-2 with TRBJ2-5, with 11 bases fitting TRBD2. The trim removed 6 bases at V and 3 bases at J, leaving 3 bases unmatched. CDR3 length equals 14 residues. The germline gives CDR1 SGHTA, CDR2 FQGNSA. The CDR3: CASSYSGGEETQYF. The CDR3 DNA follows: TGTGCCAGCAGTTATAGCGGGGGGGAAGAGACCCAGTACTTC.

The rearrangement joins TRBV6-2 or TRBV6-3 to TRBJ1-5; the match to TRBD1 covers 7 bases. Germline assignment: CDR1 MNHEY and CDR2 SVGEGT. This CDR3 region has 16 residues. Trimming cost V 8 bases and J 0 bases; bases outside gene matches: 10. The CDR3 is CASGSSDRTSNQPQHF. CDR3 sequence (DNA): TGTGCCAGCGGTTCCTCGGACAGGACTAGCAATCAGCCCCAGCATTTT.

The chain links TRBV19 to TRBJ2-4; no reliable D call. The CDR3 consists of 14 residues. Germline V gene sequence: CDR1 LNHDA, CDR2 SQIVND (reference sequence). Trimming took 5 bases from V and 0 from J, leaving 8 bases between them. The CDR3 nucleotides are TGTGCCAGTAGTGACGGGTTAGCCAAAAACATTCAGTACTTC. Amino acid sequence: CASSDGLAKNIQYF.

This clonotype was counted between two and nine times. The chain links TRBV18 to TRBJ2-4; D remains ambiguous. The J call may be wrong; the DNA end is better matched by TRBJ2-7. This CDR3 spans 13 amino acids. Germline V lookup: CDR1 KGHSH, CDR2 LQKENI. CDR3 DNA: TGTGCCAGCTCACCCTTTTCGGCCTACGAGCAGTACTTC. It translates to CASSPFSAYEQYF.

This chain connects TRBV28 to TRBJ2-7, with 8 bases aligning to TRBD1. TRBJ2-1 explains the end of the DNA better; the J call may be wrong. The CDR3 length is 15 residues. The germline CDR1 and CDR2 sequences are MDHEN and SYDVKM. Here the CDR3 reads CASSSGTGGSSEQFF. In nucleotides, the CDR3 is TGTGCCAGCAGTTCCGGGACAGGAGGTTCTAGTGAGCAGTTCTTC.

This chain connects TRBV7-9 to TRBJ2-7, with D tentatively TRBD1 or TRBD2 (6 bases each). CDR3 size: 15 residues. Germline CDR1 SEHNR, CDR2 FQNEAQ (reference sequence). V gave up 2 bases and J gave up 4 bases, with 15 bases separating them. For the CDR3, the DNA is TGTGCCAGCAGCTTAACCGGGGGCGATTTGTACGAGCAGTACTTC. Translating gives CASSLTGGDLYEQYF.

The chain is built from TRBV9 and TRBJ2-5, with D possibly being TRBD1 (5 bases). The V gene's germline CDR1 is SGDLS and CDR2 YYNGEE. The V end lost 1 base, the J end lost 2 bases, and 9 bases lay between the germline ends. CDR3 size: 14 residues. CDR3 nucleotide sequence: TGTGCCAGCAGCGTACAGGGAAAACAAGAGACCCAGTACTTC. Its protein is CASSVQGKQETQYF.

About this clonotype itself: A read error may explain this, as a much larger clone is one base away. The chain couples TRBV13 to TRBJ2-3; no reliable D call. This CDR3 has 16 amino acids. Germline lookup yields CDR1 PRHDT and CDR2 FYEKMQ (reference sequence). The V gene lost 5 bases and the J gene lost 2 bases, with 17 bases spanning the gap. The CDR3 DNA reads as TGTGCCAGCAGCAGAAGAGACGCCACCTCCACAGATACGCAGTATTTT. It translates to CASSRRDATSTDTQYF.

This clonotype was counted between two and nine times. The rearrangement uses TRBV20-1 and TRBJ1-5; 10 bases align to TRBD1. With V trimmed by 5 bases and J by 6 bases, 7 bases remained unmatched. Looked up from germline, CDR1 is DFQATT and CDR2 is SNEGSKA (reference sequence). CDR3 length: 14 residues. The CDR3 region has the DNA TGCAGTGCTTCGACAGGGGGCAAGGGTCAGCCCCAGCATTTT. This codes for CSASTGGKGQPQHF.

This clonotype was observed a few times. V and J are TRBV6-5 and TRBJ2-4; 7 bases match TRBD2. The J call may be mistaken, given a closer DNA end match to TRBJ2-7. Germline lookup yields CDR1 MNHEY and CDR2 SVGAGI. The CDR3 has 14 amino acids. The CDR3 DNA follows: TGTGCCAGCACCCTCTCTAGCGGAGCCTACGAGCAGTACTTC. Translation gives CASTLSSGAYEQYF.